Each of the 27 T cell receptor beta chains below was sequenced from the same sample in a study of early T cells in non-severe SARS-CoV-2 infection. TCRdb redid the calling of the 5' RACE reads with MiXCR, one entry per CDR3 protein. The table records around 70,000 distinct CDR3 sequences, around 15% of them present only once. Sequences were obtained from whole blood. The receptors shown here come from an adult who was a healthcare worker with PCR-confirmed SARS-CoV-2 infection or an uninfected control (not recorded which).

V gene TRBV11-1 combines with J gene TRBJ2-5; D is perhaps TRBD2 (6 bases). The germline V gene has CDR1 SGHAT and CDR2 FQDESV (reference sequence). The CDR3 is made up of 15 amino acids. Between the trimmed V and J ends, which lost 4 bases and 4 bases, there was a span of 16 bases. This CDR3 is CASSSGLSSGETQYF. In DNA form, the CDR3 reads TGTGCCAGCAGCTCGGGACTCTCATCGGGAGAGACCCAGTACTTC.

There are a few counts of this clonotype. The chain uses TRBV7-8 and TRBJ2-7; 13 bases fit TRBD2. Germline CDR1 and CDR2: SGHVS and FQNEAQ. The junction had 11 bases not matched to a gene; V was cut back by 6 bases and J by 9 bases. The CDR3 is 15 residues long. The CDR3 region has the DNA TGTGCCAGCAGTTCAACTAGCGGGAGGGCAGGAGGGCAGTACTTC. Encoded protein: CASSSTSGRAGGQYF.

The rearrangement uses TRBV7-2 and TRBJ2-4, with 7 bases that match TRBD1. The germline V gene encodes CDR1 SGHTA and CDR2 FQGNSA. The CDR3 loop spans 15 amino acids. The V and J ends lost 9 bases and 0 bases, in that order; junction bases with no gene match: 8. For the CDR3, the DNA is TGTGCCAGTACAGGGGTCCGAGGAGCCAAAAACATTCAGTACTTC. Residues: CASTGVRGAKNIQYF.

In this sample, this clonotype turned up a few times. The chain combines TRBV14 with TRBJ2-5; 8 nucleotides agree with TRBD2. Losses at the gene ends were 1 base for V and 5 bases for J; bases not matched to a gene: 9. The CDR3 contains 16 residues. Germline V gene data show CDR1 as SGHDN and CDR2 as FVKESK. The CDR3 here is CASSQGLAGYLETQYF. CDR3 nucleotides: TGTGCCAGCAGCCAAGGGTTAGCGGGATATTTGGAGACCCAGTACTTC. The full variable domain, its missing parts supplied by reference TRBV14 and TRBJ2-5, is EAGVTQFPSHSVIEKGQTVTLRCDPISGHDNLYWYRRVMGKEIKFLLHFVKESKQDESGMPNNRFLAERTGGTYSTLKVQPAELEDSGVYFCASSQGLAGYLETQYFGPGTRLLVL.

The chain combines TRBV6-5 with TRBJ2-3; D may be TRBD1 or TRBD2 (5 bases each). CDR3 length equals 11 residues. In germline, CDR1 is MNHEY, CDR2 SVGAGI. With 8 bases removed from V and 6 bases from J, the gap between germline ends came to 9 bases. CDR3 nucleotides: TGTGCCAGCCAAGAGGGGGATACGCAGTATTTT. It translates to CASQEGDTQYF.

The sample holds a few counts of this clonotype. V gene TRBV11-1 combines with J gene TRBJ2-5; D unclear. The germline V gene has CDR1 SGHAT and CDR2 FQDESV (reference sequence). This CDR3 has 14 residues. The V end was cut by 1 base, the J end by 5 bases, with 11 bases between. The CDR3 protein is CASSLEALGETQYF. CDR3 nucleotide sequence: TGTGCCAGCAGCTTAGAAGCTCTTGGGGAGACCCAGTACTTC. The full variable domain, in which reference TRBV11-1 and TRBJ2-5 provide the parts outside the CDR3, is EAEVAQSPRYKITEKSQAVAFWCDPISGHATLYWYRQILGQGPELLVQFQDESVVDDSQLPKDRFSAERLKGVDSTLKIQPAELGDSAMYLCASSLEALGETQYFGPGTRLLVL.

This clonotype was seen ten or more times. This chain connects TRBV6-6 to TRBJ2-4, with D tentatively TRBD1 (6 bases). V lost 2 bases, J lost 0 bases, and 11 bases lay in between. Germline CDR1 MNHNY, CDR2 SVGAGI (reference sequence). The CDR3 length is 16 residues. The CDR3 DNA is TGTGCCAGCAGTTACCCCGGACAGTTAGCCAAAAACATTCAGTACTTC. It specifies CASSYPGQLAKNIQYF.

The chain couples TRBV6-2 or TRBV6-3 to TRBJ2-6; D tentatively fits TRBD1 or TRBD2 (5 bases each). Looked up from germline, CDR1 is MNHEY and CDR2 is SVGEGT. This CDR3 comprises 14 residues. Trimming stripped 7 bases from V and 4 bases from J, with 11 bases between. CDR3 nucleotide sequence: TGTGCCAGCAAAGGGGACGCCGGGGCCAACGTCCTGACTTTC. Translation gives CASKGDAGANVLTF.

There are a few counts of this clonotype. This rearrangement joins TRBV6-5 to TRBJ2-3; perhaps TRBD1 as D (6 bases). The CDR3 runs 14 residues. The V gene lost 2 bases and the J gene lost 8 bases, with 14 bases spanning the gap. In germline, CDR1 is MNHEY, CDR2 SVGAGI. CDR3 loop: CASSYSQGLGTQYF. CDR3 nucleotide sequence: TGTGCCAGCAGTTACAGTCAGGGGCTAGGTACGCAGTATTTT.

Only a few counts were recorded for this clonotype. V and J are TRBV5-6 and TRBJ1-2; the match to TRBD1 covers 8 bases. This CDR3 region has 13 residues. V was pared by 5 bases and J by 3 bases, with 3 bases of the junction left unmatched. Per the germline V gene, CDR1 is SGHDT and CDR2 is YYEEEE. The CDR3 reads CASRTGVDYGYTF. Written as DNA, the CDR3 is TGTGCCAGCAGGACAGGGGTAGACTATGGCTACACCTTC. The variable domain in full, with the rest retrieved from reference TRBV5-6 and TRBJ1-2, is DAGVTQSPTHLIKTRGQQVTLRCSPKSGHDTVSWYQQALGQGPQFIFQYYEEEERQRGNFPDRFSGHQFPNYSSELNVNALLLGDSALYLCASRTGVDYGYTFGSGTRLTVV.

The chain employs TRBV19 and TRBJ2-7; TRBD2 aligns across 8 bases. The CDR3 runs 14 residues. V trimming: 6 bases; J trimming: 2 bases; junction bases outside the gene matches: 6. The V gene's germline CDR1 is LNHDA and CDR2 SQIVND (reference sequence). This CDR3 is CASRANSGTYEQYF. Written as DNA, the CDR3 is TGTGCCAGTAGGGCAAATAGCGGGACCTACGAGCAGTACTTC. Full variable domain (remainder filled in from reference TRBV19 and TRBJ2-7): DGGITQSPKYLFRKEGQNVTLSCEQNLNHDAMYWYRQDPGQGLRLIYYSQIVNDFQKGDIAEGYSVSREKKESFPLTVTSAQKNPTAFYLCASRANSGTYEQYFGPGTRLTVT.

This clonotype has more than one count but fewer than ten. The J gene is TRBJ1-1, the V gene TRBV2; 7 nucleotides line up with TRBD1. V shed 3 bases and J 6 bases; nucleotides not matched to a gene: 7. Germline lookup yields CDR1 SNHLY and CDR2 FYNNEI. The CDR3 loop spans 14 amino acids. The CDR3 coding sequence is TGTGCCAGCAGTGATGGGGGACAGATTCCTGAAGCTTTCTTT. It codes for CASSDGGQIPEAFF.

A remark on this clonotype: A junction boundary mismatches the germline segment, possibly from a read error. The rearrangement uses TRBV5-1 and TRBJ1-2; D might be TRBD1 (5 bases). This CDR3 spans 15 amino acids. CDR1 and CDR2 (germline): SGHRS, YFSETQ. The CDR3 bases are TGCGCCAGCAGCTTGGACAGGATTACTAACTTTGGCTACACCTTC. This gives the protein CASSLDRITNFGYTF. Supplemented by reference TRBV5-1 and TRBJ1-2, the full variable domain reads KAGVTQTPRYLIKTRGQQVTLSCSPISGHRSVSWYQQTPGQGLQFLFEYFSETQRNKGNFPGRFSGRQFSNSRSEMNVSTLELGDSALYLCASSLDRITNFGYTFGSGTRLTVV.

Many counts were recorded for this clonotype. V usage is TRBV10-3 and J usage is TRBJ2-7; 8 bases align to TRBD1. The germline V gene encodes CDR1 ENHRY and CDR2 SYGVKD. This CDR3 spans 13 amino acids. V dropped 3 bases and J dropped 5; count of bases not matched to a gene: 3. CDR3 amino acids: CAISEDRGHEQYF. CDR3 sequence (DNA): TGTGCCATCAGTGAAGACAGGGGCCACGAGCAGTACTTC.

V and J are TRBV12-3 or TRBV12-4 and TRBJ2-2; D remains ambiguous. The CDR3 totals 15 residues. Trimming left V 6 bases short and J 5 bases short, with 16 bases between. The CDR3 here is CASSLTVGRTGELFF. The CDR3 nucleotides are TGTGCCAGCAGCCTTACTGTAGGGCGAACCGGGGAGCTGTTTTTT.

V and J are TRBV18 and TRBJ2-7; 9 nucleotides line up with TRBD2. V lost 2 bases, J lost 2 bases, and 7 bases stayed unmatched. Germline CDR1 and CDR2: KGHSH and LQKENI. The CDR3 runs 16 residues. The CDR3 DNA follows: TGTGCCAGCTCACCAGTTAGCGGGAGACCACCCTACGAGCAGTACTTC. The encoded protein is CASSPVSGRPPYEQYF. Combining the CDR3 with reference TRBV18 and TRBJ2-7 gives the whole variable domain NAGVMQNPRHLVRRRGQEARLRCSPMKGHSHVYWYRQLPEEGLKFMVYLQKENIIDESGMPKERFSAEFPKEGPSILRIQQVVRGDSAAYFCASSPVSGRPPYEQYFGPGTRLTVT.

This clonotype showed up just a few times. The chain joins TRBV6-5 to TRBJ1-4, with D perhaps TRBD1 (6 bases). The CDR3 is made up of 15 amino acids. In germline, CDR1 is MNHEY, CDR2 SVGAGI. The V gene lost 1 base and the J gene lost 6 bases, with 12 bases spanning the gap. This chain's CDR3 is CASSYLQGKDEKLFF. CDR3 coding DNA: TGTGCCAGCAGTTACTTACAGGGAAAGGATGAAAAACTGTTTTTT.

The V gene is TRBV29-1, the J gene TRBJ2-2; a weak D match, TRBD2 (7 bases). The CDR3 is made up of 14 amino acids. Germline V gene lookup returns CDR1 SQVTM and CDR2 ANQGSEA. Trimming took off 1 base at V and 6 bases at J, with 12 bases between the two ends. The CDR3 region is CSVEVGGLAGELFF. Here the CDR3 DNA reads TGCAGCGTTGAAGTCGGGGGGCTGGCCGGGGAGCTGTTTTTT.

The rearrangement joins TRBV19 to TRBJ1-2; 8 bases map to TRBD1. The CDR3 has 12 residues. Germline values: CDR1 LNHDA, CDR2 SQIVND (reference sequence). V lost 4 bases, J lost 6 bases, and 1 base stayed unmatched. For the CDR3, the DNA is TGTGCCAGTAGTACAGGGGGCGATGGCTACACCTTC. Translated, it gives CASSTGGDGYTF.

The chain recombines TRBV27 with TRBJ2-4, with TRBD1 identical over 9 bases. The germline gives CDR1 MNHEY, CDR2 SMNVEV (reference sequence). CDR3 length: 15 residues. V shed 0 bases and J 6 bases; nucleotides not matched to a gene: 3. CDR3 nucleotides: TGTGCCAGCAGTTTATCTTCGACAGGGGGAAACATTCAGTACTTC. This codes for CASSLSSTGGNIQYF.

This clonotype has just a few counts. The chain has TRBV27 and TRBJ2-7, with 10 positions matching TRBD2. V dropped 3 bases and J dropped 6; count of bases not matched to a gene: 5. CDR1 and CDR2 from the germline V gene are MNHEY and SMNVEV (reference sequence). There are 14 residues in the CDR3. The CDR3 protein is CASSFLGLASEQYF. The CDR3 DNA is TGTGCCAGCAGTTTCTTGGGACTAGCGAGCGAGCAGTACTTC.

A note on this clonotype: A read error may be the cause here, since a much bigger clone is one base away. Because the CDR3 is missing its conserved closing phenylalanine or tryptophan, this is likely a read error. The V and J genes are TRBV18 and TRBJ1-1; D is unresolved. Trimming removed 6 bases at V and 2 bases at J, with 10 bases between. The CDR3 sequence is 13 residues long. Germline V gene lookup returns CDR1 KGHSH and CDR2 LQKENI. The CDR3: CASSHRENTEAFL. In nucleotides, the CDR3 is TGTGCCAGCTCCCACCGGGAAAACACTGAAGCTTTCCTT.

Ten or more counts support this clonotype. The chain is built from TRBV7-8 and TRBJ2-1, with D tentatively TRBD2 (6 bases). The germline V gene encodes CDR1 SGHVS and CDR2 FQNEAQ. CDR3 length equals 15 residues. V lost 1 base and J lost 7, with 14 bases in between. This CDR3 is CASSLVPGVWNEQFF. As DNA, the CDR3 is TGTGCCAGCAGCTTAGTTCCGGGGGTTTGGAATGAGCAGTTCTTC.

This clonotype turned up a few times. This rearrangement joins TRBV6-2 or TRBV6-3 to TRBJ2-1; D possibly matches TRBD1 or TRBD2 (5 bases each). Trimming cost V 5 bases and J 0 bases, with 11 bases left between them. CDR1 MNHEY and CDR2 SVGEGT come from the germline V gene. The length of the CDR3 is 15 residues. The CDR3 region is CASSRDVVSYNEQFF. CDR3 nucleotides: TGTGCCAGCAGTCGGGACGTCGTCTCCTACAATGAGCAGTTCTTC.

This chain links TRBV29-1 with TRBJ2-7; D ambiguous. This CDR3 is 12 amino acids long. Per the germline V gene, CDR1 is SQVTM and CDR2 is ANQGSEA. The V end lost 2 bases, the J end lost 5 bases, and 10 bases lay between the germline ends. The CDR3 nucleotides read TGCAGCGTTGAAATAAGGGCGGACGAGCAGTACTTC. This sequence encodes CSVEIRADEQYF.

The CDR3 sequence is CASSYMASPGAFF. The CDR3 region has the DNA TGTGCCAGCAGTTACATGGCCAGTCCTGGGGCTTTCTTT. The chain combines TRBV6-2 or TRBV6-3 with TRBJ1-1; no definite D call. CDR1 and CDR2 (germline): MNHEY, SVGEGT. CDR3 length: 13 amino acids. The V gene lost 2 bases and the J gene lost 11 bases, with 15 bases spanning the gap.

The chain couples TRBV6-2 or TRBV6-3 to TRBJ1-2; TRBD1 is a possible D gene (5 bases). CDR3 length equals 15 residues. Germline CDR1 is MNHEY and CDR2 is SVGEGT. Trimming pared 0 bases from V and 8 bases from J, leaving 16 bases between. CDR3 loop: CASSYSIGQGGGYTF. The CDR3 DNA sequence: TGTGCCAGCAGTTACTCGATCGGCCAGGGTGGAGGCTACACCTTC.